A selection of T cell receptor beta chains follows, all from one sample in a study of cytomegalovirus exposure and HLA in healthy donors. Some clones are missing from TCRdb's copy, which holds only in-frame ones; the method was immunoSEQ multiplex PCR. The sample has 150,000 to 200,000 clones; roughly 77% are singletons. The sample was PBMCs. These receptors originate from a woman aged 30 to 39 in good health and CMV-seronegative. The CDR3 runs from the conserved cysteine through the conserved F or W. D genes are given only for firm matches. Part of the rows lack a size; the others show once, few, many or a class for expanded clones.

J: TRBJ1-5; length: 14; size: -; V: TRBV6-6; D: -; CDR3: CASRQSSSNQPQHF; DNA: TGTGCCAGCAGACAGTCCTCTAGCAATCAGCCCCAGCATTTT
J: TRBJ2-7; length: 13; size: -; V: TRBV6-5; D: TRBD2; CDR3: CASSPGGSHEQYF; DNA: TGTGCCAGCAGCCCGGGAGGGTCCCACGAGCAGTACTTC
J: TRBJ1-5; length: 16; size: once; V: TRBV19; D: -; CDR3: CATVQTGGGINQPQHF; DNA: TGTGCCACAGTACAAACTGGGGGGGGCATCAATCAGCCCCAGCATTTT
J: TRBJ2-7; length: 16; size: -; V: TRBV5-1; D: TRBD2; CDR3: CASSSDGTSGRYEQYF; DNA: TGCGCCAGCAGCTCGGATGGGACTAGCGGGAGATACGAGCAGTACTTC
J: TRBJ1-1; length: 14; size: -; V: TRBV2; D: -; CDR3: CASRPLFTEAEAFF; DNA: TGTGCCAGCAGGCCTCTTTTCACGGAGGCTGAAGCTTTCTTT
J: TRBJ1-3; length: 15; size: -; V: TRBV11-2; D: TRBD1; CDR3: CASSPWDSSGNTIYF; DNA: TGTGCCAGCAGCCCATGGGACAGCTCTGGAAACACCATATATTTT
J: TRBJ2-3; length: 14; size: -; V: TRBV11-3; D: TRBD2; CDR3: CASSYSGSGDTQYF; DNA: TGTGCCAGCAGCTATAGCGGGAGCGGGGATACGCAGTATTTT
J: TRBJ2-7; length: 15; size: few; V: TRBV7-2; D: TRBD1; CDR3: CASSTPQGLNYEQYF; DNA: TGTGCCAGCAGCACCCCACAGGGGCTGAACTACGAGCAGTACTTC
J: TRBJ1-6; length: 14; size: -; V: TRBV18; D: TRBD1; CDR3: CASSPQGGNSPLHF; DNA: TGTGCCAGCTCACCTCAGGGGGGTAATTCACCCCTCCACTTT
J: TRBJ1-1; length: 13; size: -; V: TRBV2; D: -; CDR3: CASSVAGNTEAFF; DNA: TGTGCCAGCAGTGTTGCAGGGAACACTGAAGCTTTCTTT
J: TRBJ2-1; length: 13; size: -; V: TRBV10-1; D: TRBD2; CDR3: CASSGGASGGQFF; DNA: TGCGCCAGCAGTGGCGGGGCTAGCGGGGGGCAGTTCTTC
J: TRBJ1-1; length: 14; size: -; V: TRBV7-5; D: -; CDR3: CVRRRTGMNTEAFF; DNA: TGTGTCAGACGCCGGACCGGGATGAACACTGAAGCTTTCTTT
J: TRBJ2-7; length: 11; size: -; V: TRBV10-3; D: -; CDR3: CAISEWREQYF; DNA: TGTGCCATCAGTGAATGGAGGGAGCAGTACTTC
J: TRBJ2-3; length: 16; size: -; V: TRBV7-9; D: -; CDR3: CASSLSDEAGTDTQYF; DNA: TGTGCCAGCAGCTTAAGCGACGAGGCAGGCACAGATACGCAGTATTTT
J: TRBJ1-1; length: 13; size: -; V: TRBV4-1; D: TRBD1; CDR3: CASRQGVGTEAFF; DNA: TGCGCCAGCCGGCAGGGGGTGGGCACTGAAGCTTTCTTT
J: TRBJ2-4; length: 21; size: -; V: TRBV30; D: -; CDR3: CAWSVNAGANLVLRAKNIQYF; DNA: TGTGCCTGGAGTGTAAACGCGGGGGCAAATTTGGTACTACGAGCCAAAAACATTCAGTACTTC
J: TRBJ2-3; length: 18; size: once; V: TRBV2; D: TRBD2; CDR3: CASSGRTSGGRATDTQYF; DNA: TGTGCCAGCAGTGGTAGGACTAGCGGGGGGAGAGCCACAGATACGCAGTATTTT
J: TRBJ2-7; length: 14; size: -; V: TRBV5-1; D: -; CDR3: CASSLFELGAEQYF; DNA: TGCGCCAGCAGCTTGTTCGAGCTTGGAGCCGAGCAGTACTTC
J: TRBJ2-3; length: 17; size: once; V: TRBV12-5; D: TRBD2; CDR3: CASVRTSATSVTDTQYF; DNA: TGTGCTAGTGTAAGGACTAGCGCCACCTCCGTCACAGATACGCAGTATTTT
J: TRBJ1-2; length: 15; size: -; V: TRBV7-8; D: -; CDR3: CASSRPDSSVYGYTF; DNA: TGTGCCAGCTCCCGCCCGGACAGCTCTGTCTATGGCTACACCTTC
J: TRBJ2-3; length: 14; size: -; V: TRBV19; D: -; CDR3: CASRDGTSTDTQYF; DNA: TGTGCCAGTAGGGACGGGACTAGCACAGATACGCAGTATTTT
J: TRBJ1-3; length: 16; size: -; V: TRBV11-2; D: -; CDR3: CASSHPGTPNGNTIYF; DNA: TGTGCCAGCAGCCACCCCGGGACTCCGAACGGAAACACCATATATTTT
J: TRBJ2-3; length: 14; size: -; V: TRBV28; D: -; CDR3: CASRSRVSTDTQYF; DNA: TGTGCCAGCAGGTCCAGGGTTAGCACAGATACGCAGTATTTT
J: TRBJ1-2; length: 12; size: few; V: TRBV6-1; D: -; CDR3: CASSEGTDGYTF; DNA: TGTGCCAGCAGTGAAGGGACAGATGGCTACACCTTC
J: TRBJ2-7; length: 16; size: -; V: TRBV10-3; D: -; CDR3: CAISERGGNTPYEQYF; DNA: TGTGCCATCAGTGAAAGAGGCGGGAATACCCCCTACGAGCAGTACTTC
J: TRBJ1-4; length: 15; size: -; V: TRBV6-5; D: TRBD1; CDR3: CASSYSGQGGKKLFF; DNA: TGTGCCAGCAGTTACTCAGGACAGGGAGGAAAAAAACTGTTTTTT
J: TRBJ2-2; length: 15; size: -; V: TRBV5-1; D: -; CDR3: CASSGHGVNTGELFF; DNA: TGCGCCAGCAGCGGACACGGCGTGAACACCGGGGAGCTGTTTTTT
J: TRBJ1-5; length: 14; size: few; V: TRBV5-1; D: TRBD1; CDR3: CASSLTGAGQPQHF; DNA: TGCGCCAGCAGCCTGACAGGGGCGGGACAGCCCCAGCATTTT
J: TRBJ2-7; length: 16; size: -; V: TRBV5-1; D: TRBD2; CDR3: CASSPGLAGGPEEQYF; DNA: TGCGCCAGCAGCCCCGGACTAGCGGGAGGGCCGGAAGAGCAGTACTTC